This T cell receptor beta chain was sequenced during a study of blood T cell repertoires in COVID-19. During active infection, Seattle patients enrolled and were then monitored through disease. The assay was immunoSEQ multiplex PCR, and TCRdb's table has in-frame clones only and misses some. This sample carries around 180,000 clones, about 85% of them seen once, and the ten largest clones take 6.5% to 7.5%. The source material was peripheral blood. This sequence originates from a man older than 75 with COVID-19, enrolled during active disease.

CDR3 sequence reads: CASSLQQGIQPQHF. The CDR3, as DNA: TGTGCCAGCTCACTACAACAGGGGATTCAGCCCCAGCATTTT. The chain recombines TRBV18 with TRBJ1-5, with 7 bases matching TRBD1. V shed 4 bases, J shed 6 bases, and the junction held 6 bases outside the gene matches. The CDR3 totals 14 residues. In germline, CDR1 is KGHSH, CDR2 LQKENI.